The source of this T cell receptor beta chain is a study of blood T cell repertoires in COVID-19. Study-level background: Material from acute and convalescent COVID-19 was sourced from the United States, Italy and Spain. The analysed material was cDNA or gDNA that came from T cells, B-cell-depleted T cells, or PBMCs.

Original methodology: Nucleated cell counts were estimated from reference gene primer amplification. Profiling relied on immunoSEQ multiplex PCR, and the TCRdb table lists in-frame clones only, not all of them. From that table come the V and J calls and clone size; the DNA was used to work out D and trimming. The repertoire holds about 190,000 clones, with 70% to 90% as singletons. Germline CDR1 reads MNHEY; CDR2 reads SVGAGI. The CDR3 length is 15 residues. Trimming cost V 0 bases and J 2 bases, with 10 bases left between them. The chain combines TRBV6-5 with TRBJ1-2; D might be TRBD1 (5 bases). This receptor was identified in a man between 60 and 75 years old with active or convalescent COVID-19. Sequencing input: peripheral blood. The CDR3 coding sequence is TGTGCCAGCAGTTACTCGCTAACAGGCAACTATGGCTACACCTTC. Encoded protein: CASSYSLTGNYGYTF.